The 23 T cell receptor beta chains reported below all come from one sample, sequenced in a study of TIL therapy for anti-PD-1-resistant metastatic lung cancer. This was the immunoSEQ v3 assay. Clones were read by immunoSEQ multiplex PCR, and TCRdb kept only the in-frame ones, dropping some. Here the sample spans 55,000 to 70,000 clones, around 87% being singletons. Time point of the sample: pre-treatment sample, taken before nivolumab and TIL therapy. The source was blood, collected at baseline. Source of these receptors: a person aged 25-80 years with non-small cell lung cancer.

The genes are TRBV10-3 and TRBJ1-1; maybe TRBD1 (5 bases). This CDR3 is built from 15 residues. CDR1 and CDR2 from the germline V gene are ENHRY and SYGVKD. V was clipped by 4 bases and J by 6 bases, with 18 bases between them. The CDR3 nucleotides read TGTGCCATCAGTGGCTCGGACACAACGGGCCCTGAAGCTTTCTTT. Its translation is CAISGSDTTGPEAFF.

V usage is TRBV6-5 and J usage is TRBJ1-1, with D uncertain. The V gene's germline CDR1 is MNHEY and CDR2 SVGAGI. This CDR3 has 13 residues. With 2 bases removed from V and 0 bases from J, the gap between germline ends came to 4 bases. CDR3 coding DNA: TGTGCCAGCAGTTACGAAGTGAACACTGAAGCTTTCTTT. The encoded protein is CASSYEVNTEAFF.

The CDR3 DNA reads as TGTGCCAGCCAAGACGAGGGTTCGGCCTACAATGAGCAGTTCTTC. This gives the protein CASQDEGSAYNEQFF. This rearrangement joins TRBV27 to TRBJ2-1, with D possibly TRBD2 on 5 matching bases. Trimming cost V 8 bases and J 2 bases, with 16 bases left between them. Per germline, CDR1 MNHEY and CDR2 SMNVEV (reference sequence). The CDR3 runs to 15 residues.

The chain has TRBV10-2 and TRBJ2-1; 8 nucleotides match TRBD2. With 3 bases clipped from V and 5 bases from J, the junction kept 3 bases outside the gene matches. Germline CDR1 is WSHSY and CDR2 is SAAADI. The CDR3 is made up of 14 amino acids. The CDR3 bases are TGCGCCAGCAGTGATCGCGGGGGGCACAATGAGCAGTTCTTC. Translation gives CASSDRGGHNEQFF.

The CDR3 protein is CASFGRGLYNEQFF. The CDR3 bases are TGTGCCAGCTTTGGCCGTGGTCTTTACAATGAGCAGTTCTTC. The genes are TRBV5-6 and TRBJ2-1; D gene unclear. This CDR3 is 14 amino acids long. The germline V gene encodes CDR1 SGHDT and CDR2 YYEEEE. Deletions cut 7 bases from V and 4 bases from J, with 15 bases between.

The chain recombines TRBV6-5 with TRBJ1-1; the D gene is possibly TRBD1 (6 bases). Trimming took 7 bases from V and 0 from J, leaving 9 bases between them. Germline lookup yields CDR1 MNHEY and CDR2 SVGAGI. The CDR3 has 13 amino acids. The CDR3 is CASIGGMNTEAFF. In nucleotides, the CDR3 is TGTGCCAGCATCGGGGGCATGAACACTGAAGCTTTCTTT.

This sequence joins TRBV5-1 and TRBJ2-3; D is ambiguous. Trimming removed 3 bases from V and 3 bases from J, with 2 bases in between. The germline gives CDR1 SGHRS, CDR2 YFSETQ. CDR3 length equals 11 residues. The CDR3 DNA sequence: TGCGCCAGCAGCTATACAGATACGCAGTATTTT. It encodes CASSYTDTQYF.

The chain links TRBV20-1 to TRBJ2-5; TRBD1 agrees at 7 bases. Germline trimming cut 6 bases from V and 4 bases from J; bases unmatched to any gene: 2. CDR1 DFQATT and CDR2 SNEGSKA come from the germline V gene (reference sequence). The CDR3 has 11 residues. The chain's CDR3 is CSAPGGETQYF. CDR3 coding DNA: TGCAGTGCGCCAGGGGGAGAGACCCAGTACTTC.

This chain joins TRBV6-5 and TRBJ1-4; perhaps TRBD1 as D (5 bases). The CDR3 has 14 residues. In germline, CDR1 is MNHEY, CDR2 SVGAGI. The ends were cut back, 7 bases at V and 8 bases at J, with 17 bases in the middle. For the CDR3, the DNA is TGTGCCAGCACCAACGCGGGGGTAGGGGAAAAACTGTTTTTT. This translates into CASTNAGVGEKLFF.

As to this clone: At one end, the junction sequence differs from germline, possibly due to a read error. The V call is TRBV19, the J call TRBJ1-2; D is uncertain. There are 14 residues in the CDR3. The germline gives CDR1 LNHDA, CDR2 SQIVND (reference sequence). The CDR3 DNA reads as TGTGCCGGTAGTATGGGATTATATAACTATGGCTACACCTTC. Translating it yields CAGSMGLYNYGYTF.

This clone was counted once. A read error may produce the germline difference seen at one junction end. This chain joins TRBV20-1 and TRBJ1-2; D gene uncertain. The germline gives CDR1 DFQATT, CDR2 SNEGSKA (reference sequence). The CDR3 is 11 amino acids. This CDR3 is CSARDVRGYTF. The DNA for the CDR3 is TGCAGTGCCAGAGATGTACGTGGCTACACCTTC.

The rearrangement uses TRBV28 and TRBJ2-7; TRBD1 matches at 11 bases. Per the germline V gene, CDR1 is MDHEN and CDR2 is SYDVKM. There are 14 residues in the CDR3. V dropped 6 bases and J dropped 4; count of bases not matched to a gene: 5. CDR3 nucleotides: TGTGCCAGCAGAAGGACAGGGGGCGAGTACGAGCAGTACTTC. Its translation: CASRRTGGEYEQYF.

The rearrangement uses TRBV7-2 and TRBJ1-1, with 7 positions matching TRBD1. Germline V lookup: CDR1 SGHTA, CDR2 FQGNSA. The CDR3 covers 14 residues. J lost 3 bases, V lost 5 bases, and 6 bases had no gene match. CDR3 nucleotides: TGTGCCAGCAGCATACCGGGACAGTACACTGAAGCTTTCTTT. The encoded protein is CASSIPGQYTEAFF.

This sequence joins TRBV4-1 and TRBJ1-5, with 7 bases aligning to TRBD1. From germline, CDR1 is MGHRA and CDR2 YSYEKL. The CDR3 totals 16 residues. With V trimmed by 4 bases and J by 3 bases, 9 bases remained unmatched. CDR3 nucleotide sequence: TGCGCCAGCAGCCTAACGGGACAGATTTCCAATCAGCCCCAGCATTTT. It codes for CASSLTGQISNQPQHF.

This chain uses TRBV5-1 with TRBJ1-1; weak D call: TRBD1 (5 bases). The CDR3 is made up of 13 amino acids. CDR1 SGHRS and CDR2 YFSETQ come from the germline V gene. V gave up 4 bases and J gave up 5 bases, with 12 bases separating them. The CDR3 bases are TGCGCCAGCAGCGGGAGGGAGGGGACTGAAGCTTTCTTT. This gives the protein CASSGREGTEAFF.

Here the CDR3 DNA reads TGTGCCAGCAGGGACACGGCGACTTATAGCAATCAGCCCCAGCATTTT. Protein product: CASRDTATYSNQPQHF. V gene TRBV28 combines with J gene TRBJ1-5; D might be TRBD1 (5 bases). Germline CDR1 and CDR2: MDHEN and SYDVKM. There are 16 residues in the CDR3. V was cut by 6 bases and J by 0 bases, with 15 bases left in between.

The chain is built from TRBV5-1 and TRBJ2-1, with D unclear. V was cut by 0 bases and J by 1 base, with 8 bases left in between. This CDR3 region has 15 residues. Germline V CDR1 and CDR2: SGHRS, YFSETQ. The CDR3 region has the DNA TGCGCCAGCAGCTTGGACCTCATTTCCTACAATGAGCAGTTCTTC. Protein product: CASSLDLISYNEQFF.

The gene calls are TRBV9 and TRBJ2-3; no definite D call. CDR3 length equals 16 residues. CDR1 and CDR2 (germline): SGDLS, YYNGEE. Trimming cost V 0 bases and J 0 bases, with 11 bases left between them. CDR3 bases: TGTGCCAGCAGCGTAGGAATTGATGTTAGCACAGATACGCAGTATTTT. Amino acid sequence: CASSVGIDVSTDTQYF.

This clone was seen a single time. CDR3 DNA: TGTGCAAGTCGCCCCTGGGCTAGCGGGCTAAACACCGGGGAGCTGTTTTTT. Its protein is CASRPWASGLNTGELFF. This rearrangement joins TRBV12-2 to TRBJ2-2; the D call in the table, TRBD2, was not verified against the DNA. TRBV12-2 is a pseudogene. This CDR3 contains 17 residues.

Here the CDR3 reads CASSQSGHNTGELFF. DNA for the CDR3: TGCGCCAGCAGCCAATCGGGACATAACACCGGGGAGCTGTTTTTT. The rearrangement uses TRBV4-1 and TRBJ2-2, with a weak D call TRBD1 (6 bases). Looked up from germline, CDR1 is MGHRA and CDR2 is YSYEKL. The V end lost 2 bases, the J end lost 2 bases, and 9 bases lay between the germline ends. The CDR3 loop spans 15 amino acids.

V usage is TRBV19 and J usage is TRBJ2-2; D uncertain. The germline CDR1 and CDR2 sequences are LNHDA and SQIVND (reference sequence). The CDR3 covers 16 residues. Trimming pared 0 bases from V and 1 base from J, leaving 9 bases between. This CDR3 is CASSIDEGQNTGELFF. For the CDR3, the DNA is TGTGCCAGTAGTATAGATGAAGGCCAGAACACCGGGGAGCTGTTTTTT.

V usage is TRBV24-1 and J usage is TRBJ1-3; maybe TRBD1 (5 bases). V lost 11 bases to trimming and J lost 8 bases, with 12 bases between them. This CDR3 spans 11 amino acids. From germline, CDR1 is KGHDR and CDR2 SFDVKD. CDR3 DNA: TGTGCCAAGCAGGGAGGGGACACCATATATTTT. It codes for CAKQGGDTIYF.

A single count supports this clone. This rearrangement joins TRBV5-1 to TRBJ2-7, with D possibly matching TRBD2 (5 bases). The CDR3 consists of 14 residues. Germline CDR1 reads SGHRS; CDR2 reads YFSETQ. V was pared by 4 bases and J by 4 bases, with 15 bases between. CDR3 sequence (DNA): TGCGCCAGCAGCCAAACAGAGGGCCGGTACGAGCAGTACTTC. Its translation: CASSQTEGRYEQYF.